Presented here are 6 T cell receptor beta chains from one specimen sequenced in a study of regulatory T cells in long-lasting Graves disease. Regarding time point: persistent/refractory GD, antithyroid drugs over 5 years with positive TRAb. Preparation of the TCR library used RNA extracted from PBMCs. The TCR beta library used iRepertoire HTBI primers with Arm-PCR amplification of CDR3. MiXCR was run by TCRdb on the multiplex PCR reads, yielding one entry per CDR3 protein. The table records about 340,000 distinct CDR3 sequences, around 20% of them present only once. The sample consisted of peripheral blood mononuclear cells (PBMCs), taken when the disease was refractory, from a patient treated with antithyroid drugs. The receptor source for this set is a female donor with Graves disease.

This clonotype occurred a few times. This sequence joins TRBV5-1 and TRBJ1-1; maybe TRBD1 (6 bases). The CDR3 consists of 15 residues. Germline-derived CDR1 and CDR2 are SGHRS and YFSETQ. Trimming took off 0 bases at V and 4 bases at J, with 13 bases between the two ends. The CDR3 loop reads CASSLEPGHPTEAFF. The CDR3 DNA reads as TGCGCCAGCAGCTTGGAGCCGGGACACCCCACTGAAGCTTTCTTT.

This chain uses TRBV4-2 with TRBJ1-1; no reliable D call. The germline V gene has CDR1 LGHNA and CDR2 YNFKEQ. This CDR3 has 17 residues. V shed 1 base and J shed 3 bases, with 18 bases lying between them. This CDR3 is CASSQGYPHREDTEAFF. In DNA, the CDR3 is TGTGCCAGCAGCCAAGGGTACCCACATCGGGAGGACACTGAAGCTTTCTTT.

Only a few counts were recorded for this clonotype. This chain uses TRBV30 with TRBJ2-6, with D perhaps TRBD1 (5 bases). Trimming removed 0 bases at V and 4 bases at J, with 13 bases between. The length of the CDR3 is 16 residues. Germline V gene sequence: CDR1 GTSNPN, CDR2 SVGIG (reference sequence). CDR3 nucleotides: TGTGCCTGGAGTGTACCCAGGGCCTCCGGGGCCAACGTCCTGACTTTC. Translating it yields CAWSVPRASGANVLTF. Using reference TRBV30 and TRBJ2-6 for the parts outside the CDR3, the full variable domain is SQTIHQWPATLVQPVGSPLSLECTVEGTSNPNLYWYRQAAGRGLQLLFYSVGIGQISSEVPQNLSASRPQDRQFILSSKKLLLSDSGFYLCAWSVPRASGANVLTFGAGSRLTVL.

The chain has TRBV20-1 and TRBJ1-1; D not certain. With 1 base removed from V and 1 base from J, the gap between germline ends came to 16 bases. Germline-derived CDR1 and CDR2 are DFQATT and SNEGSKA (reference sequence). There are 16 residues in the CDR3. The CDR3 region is CSARGPDGVKNTEAFF. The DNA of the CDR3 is TGCAGTGCTAGAGGCCCCGATGGGGTGAAGAACACTGAAGCTTTCTTT.

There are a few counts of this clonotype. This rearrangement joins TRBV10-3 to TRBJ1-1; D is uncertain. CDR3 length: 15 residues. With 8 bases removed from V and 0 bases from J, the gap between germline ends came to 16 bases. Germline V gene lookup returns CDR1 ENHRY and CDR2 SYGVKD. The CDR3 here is CAIGNNTGMNTEAFF. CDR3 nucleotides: TGTGCCATCGGGAACAATACTGGGATGAACACTGAAGCTTTCTTT.

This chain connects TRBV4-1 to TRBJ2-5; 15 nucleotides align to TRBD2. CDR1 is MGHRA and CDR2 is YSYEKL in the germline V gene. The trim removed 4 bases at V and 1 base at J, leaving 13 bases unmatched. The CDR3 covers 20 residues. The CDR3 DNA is TGCGCCAGCAGCCGACTAACTTGGACTAGCGGGAGGGCCGGCCAAGAGACCCAGTACTTC. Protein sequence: CASSRLTWTSGRAGQETQYF.